These 11 T cell receptor beta chains were sequenced from one sample in a study of T cell changes during pregnancy in multiple sclerosis. Generated by immunoSEQ multiplex PCR, the TCRdb table keeps only in-frame clones and is missing some. The profile shows about 33,000 clones, 85% to 95% of them singletons. What was sequenced was PBMCs (not recorded whether the cells were cultured). The source is a female donor with multiple sclerosis, enrolled in a pregnancy study.

The CDR3 sequence: CASSTGIEQYF. The DNA of the CDR3 is TGTGCCAGCTCTACAGGGATCGAGCAGTACTTC. The chain combines TRBV27 with TRBJ2-7; D may be TRBD1 (6 bases). Deletions cut 8 bases from V and 6 bases from J, with 11 bases between. From germline, CDR1 is MNHEY and CDR2 SMNVEV (reference sequence). There are 11 residues in the CDR3.

This rearrangement joins TRBV7-9 to TRBJ1-4; D is possibly TRBD1 (6 bases). Germline V gene data show CDR1 as SEHNR and CDR2 as FQNEAQ (reference sequence). There are 14 residues in the CDR3. V lost 6 bases, J lost 2 bases, and 10 bases lay in between. CDR3 bases: TGTGCCAGCAGTCAGGGGTCTACTAATGAAAAACTGTTTTTT. Translated, it gives CASSQGSTNEKLFF.

The chain carries TRBV28 and TRBJ2-3, with TRBD2 identical over 13 bases. This CDR3 spans 15 amino acids. Germline assignment: CDR1 MDHEN and CDR2 SYDVKM. J lost 6 bases, V lost 6 bases, and 6 bases had no gene match. CDR3 DNA: TGTGCCAGCAGCCCTGGACTAGCGGGAGCTGATACGCAGTATTTT. As protein: CASSPGLAGADTQYF.

The CDR3 spells CASSLMDRGYGETQYF. CDR3 in DNA: TGTGCCAGCAGCTTGATGGACAGGGGTTATGGGGAGACCCAGTACTTC. The chain couples TRBV5-5 to TRBJ2-5; 9 nucleotides agree with TRBD1. The CDR3 is 16 residues long. The V gene's germline CDR1 is SGHKS and CDR2 YYEKEE (reference sequence). J was trimmed by 5 bases and V by 1 base; bases with no gene match: 9.

The table lists this clone with a count of one. The CDR3 DNA follows: TGTGCCAGCATCGGGACAGGGTTCTACAATGAGCAGTTCTTC. Residues: CASIGTGFYNEQFF. V is TRBV6-8 and J is TRBJ2-1, with 9 bases aligning to TRBD1. This CDR3 has 14 amino acids. Germline-derived CDR1 and CDR2 are MNHGY and SAAAGT. Unmatched junction bases numbered 4, after V lost 7 bases and J lost 3 bases.

CDR3 sequence (DNA): TGTGCCAGCAGCCGCCCGGGACAGGGGGGCTCGGGGTACACTGAAGCTTTCTTT. Residues: CASSRPGQGGSGYTEAFF. The chain is built from TRBV5-4 and TRBJ1-1; 11 nucleotides line up with TRBD1. Germline V lookup: CDR1 SGHNT, CDR2 YYREEE (reference sequence). The length of the CDR3 is 18 residues. V trimming: 4 bases; J trimming: 3 bases; junction bases outside the gene matches: 14.

The chain carries TRBV19 and TRBJ2-1; 7 positions match TRBD2. From germline, CDR1 is LNHDA and CDR2 SQIVND (reference sequence). Trimming at V came to 7 bases and at J to 4 bases, leaving 10 bases not matched to a gene. This CDR3 is built from 15 residues. CDR3 protein: CASTTLAEEYNEQFF. The CDR3, as DNA: TGTGCCAGTACTACCCTAGCGGAAGAATACAATGAGCAGTTCTTC.

V is TRBV30 and J is TRBJ2-7; 10 positions agree with TRBD2. This CDR3 has 13 amino acids. The ends lost 5 bases at V and 2 bases at J; junction bases unmatched: 3. CDR1 is GTSNPN, CDR2 SVGIG, per germline (reference sequence). CDR3 loop: CAWASGSAYEQYF. CDR3 in DNA: TGTGCCTGGGCTAGCGGGAGCGCCTACGAGCAGTACTTC.

This rearrangement joins TRBV6-4 to TRBJ2-6; TRBD1 matches at 7 bases. The CDR3 is 15 residues long. Germline V CDR1 and CDR2: MRHNA, SNTAGT. Trimming removed 6 bases from V and 2 bases from J; junction bases left unmatched: 4. CDR3 loop: CASSEQGTGANVLTF. The CDR3 coding sequence is TGTGCCAGCAGCGAACAGGGGACTGGGGCCAACGTCCTGACTTTC.

For this clone: A junction end diverges from the germline sequence, so it may reflect a read error. The chain recombines TRBV7-3 with TRBJ2-3; 13 nucleotides align to TRBD2. Germline CDR1 SGHTA, CDR2 FQGTGA. This CDR3 spans 16 amino acids. The CDR3 loop reads CTSSPRTSGSLGAQYF. DNA of the CDR3: TGTACCAGCAGCCCCCGGACTAGCGGGAGTCTCGGCGCGCAGTATTTT. The whole variable domain, filled in from reference TRBV7-3 and TRBJ2-3, reads GAGVSQTPSNKVTEKGKYVELRCDPISGHTALYWYRQSLGQGPEFLIYFQGTGAADDSGLPNDRFFAVRPEGSVSTLKIQRTERGDSAVYLCTSSPRTSGSLGAQYFGPGTRLTVL.

This rearrangement joins TRBV6-5 to TRBJ1-1, with unresolved D. Trimming took off 6 bases at V and 4 bases at J, with 15 bases between the two ends. The CDR3 totals 14 residues. Germline V lookup: CDR1 MNHEY, CDR2 SVGAGI. CDR3 coding DNA: TGTGCCAGCAGCTTTCAGGACGGAGGCACTGAAGCTTTCTTT. Its translation is CASSFQDGGTEAFF.